This T cell receptor beta chain originates from a study of tumor-infiltrating lymphocytes in primary liver carcinoma. Study overall: Ages ranged from 30 to 69, with HCC or mixed HCC-cholangiocarcinoma.

TCR beta cDNA was reverse-transcribed from around 0.55 ug of total RNA. The reaction used a constant-region primer and ProtoScript II reverse transcriptase. What produced the TCR beta libraries was three nested multiplex PCR rounds using slightly modified ARM-PCR. TRBV1-TRBV30 forward primers paired with a C-beta reverse primer drove the first two PCR rounds, ten to eleven cycles each. MiXCR, applied by TCRdb to the multiplex PCR reads, yields one record per CDR3 protein. The table lists 310,000 or so distinct CDR3 sequences, almost 60% of them singletons. They got blood RNA out of unsorted whole blood and also pulled out germline DNA. Of note for this clonotype: The antigen is unknown. Sequence at one end of the junction differs from germline and may be a read error.

Points from the study as a whole: Tumor region pairs overlapped more than did tumor-adjacent and tumor-blood pairs.

CDR1 and CDR2 (germline): SGHAT, FQNNGV. The CDR3 spans 13 residues. The specimen sequenced was peripheral blood. This TCR was recovered from a woman under 40 with primary liver carcinoma and hepatitis B virus infection. V and J are TRBV11-2 and TRBJ2-4; TRBD1 is a possible D gene (5 bases). The CDR3 DNA reads TGTACCAGCAGCTCAGGGCAGGGTGGCATTCAGTACTTC. The encoded protein is CTSSSGQGGIQYF.